This T cell receptor (beta chain) was captured by sequencing in a study of T cells and copy number aberrations in small-cell lung cancer (dated by TCRdb to about 2021). In the study overall: TCR repertoire sequencing was paired with whole-exome sequencing of the same tumor regions to relate T cell metrics to mutations and copy number aberrations. Tumor TCR data existed for around 17 patients, while over 12 patients had TCR data covering both tumor and normal tissue. Broader findings and caveats from the paper: Lower T-cell density, richness and clonality were observed in tumors than in adjacent lung tissue, although the difference in density was not significant. The study was limited by a small sample size because surgical resection is uncommon in small-cell lung cancer, and the findings require validation. All specimens were formalin-fixed paraffin-embedded tissue, which is known to introduce sequencing artifacts.

Donors were patients with limited-stage small-cell lung cancer who underwent surgical resection in Hangzhou, China, between about 2008 and 2020. All donors had upfront surgery without preoperative chemotherapy or radiotherapy, and none received immunotherapy before or after surgery. All 19 patients in the sequenced cohort were smokers or heavy second-hand smokers. Adjacent normal lung tissue was taken at least 2 cm away from the tumor margin, and two pathologists confirmed morphologically that the tissue was free of malignant cells. Multi-region TCR-beta sequencing of resected limited-stage small-cell lung cancers and of tumor-adjacent lung tissue was performed to characterize T cell repertoire heterogeneity. The AllPrep DNA/RNA FFPE Kit (Qiagen) was used to extract genomic DNA from FFPE tissue. Note on this clone: Its antigen is still unknown. There are no base qualities to consult, and no much larger clone falls within one base.

The germline V gene specifies SGHRS as CDR1 and YFSETQ as CDR2. The CDR3 has 14 amino acids, counting the end cysteine and phenylalanine. Only the CDR3 DNA is retained, 42 bases long and in frame from the first base. V loses 5 bases at its end and J loses 6 bases; junction bases beyond the gene matches: 7. The immunoSEQ hsTCRB Kit was used with multiplexed V- and J-gene primers to amplify TCR-beta CDR3 regions from genomic DNA. Unique DNA barcodes were added in a second PCR, and samples were pooled together with a negative and a positive control. An Illumina MiSeq running a 150-cycle paired-end protocol was used to sequence the pooled TCR-beta libraries. The published analysis was carried out like this. Adaptive Biotechnologies processed the raw sequencing data and produced a report containing normalized, annotated TCR-beta repertoires. To compute T-cell density, TCR-beta templates were normalized to usable DNA, with usable DNA estimated through amplification of housekeeping genes. Clonality was defined as 1 minus Pielou's evenness, while richness was a count of unique rearrangements. TCRdb limited this immuneACCESS table to in-frame rearrangements with V and J called. A share of clones is missing; checked studies link under half to unresolved V genes, and the rest is unexplained. D and trimming were read from the DNA, whereas the V and J calls and clone size are those reported in that table. This sample lists fewer than 10,000 clones; roughly 85% were detected once. The leading ten clones occupy about a third of the sample.

The chain is encoded by TRBV5-1 joined to TRBJ2-7, and 11 junction bases match TRBD1. The sequencing input was normal tissue next to the tumor. The source is a man in his fifties or sixties with small cell lung cancer. CDR3 protein: CASRGTGTGGEQYF. The sequence in DNA is TGCGCCAGCAGGGGGACCGGGACAGGGGGCGAGCAGTACTTC.